This TCR beta chain was identified during a study of vaccination effects on CD4 cells after COVID-19. Prior to sequencing, the ViraFEST assay stimulated PBMC with viral peptide pools, which expanded the antigen-specific CD4+ T cells. With approximately 9 days of culture completed, CD4+ T cells were isolated. The individual was infected with SARS-CoV-2 between March and December 2020, as confirmed by PCR. Participants received two doses of either the BNT162b2 or mRNA-1273 vaccine. Half-medium replacement with IL-2 medium occurred on days 3 and 7. A remark on this clone: Its antigen remains unknown.

TCRdb's copy holds only in-frame clones and misses some; the assay was immunoSEQ multiplex PCR. The profile covers more than 13,000 clones, with 76% appearing a single time and 20% to 25% taken by the ten largest. V dropped 3 bases and J dropped 0 bases, with 9 bases sitting between them. Germline values: CDR1 MNHEY, CDR2 SVGEGT. The length of the CDR3 is 15 residues. The TCR was taken from a human donor who had a prior SARS-CoV-2 infection. The chain has TRBV6-2 or TRBV6-3 and TRBJ1-5; D is ambiguous. Material: CD4+ T cells from PBMCs cultured with HCoV-NL63 spike peptides, obtained after COVID-19 vaccination. CDR3 residues: CASSYGPLSNQPQHF. The CDR3 region has the DNA TGTGCCAGCAGTTATGGACCCCTTAGCAATCAGCCCCAGCATTTT.